The rows below give T cell receptor beta chains drawn from one sample of a study of T cells in Graves' hyperthyroidism and ophthalmopathy. Using its own MiXCR run on the multiplex PCR reads, TCRdb lists one record per CDR3 protein. The table lists over 450,000 distinct CDR3 sequences, roughly 15% of them singletons. The sample taken for sequencing was blood. The receptors come from a woman younger than 30 with Graves' ophthalmopathy. CDR3s include the opening cysteine and the closing phenylalanine or tryptophan. The D gene is left open where the match is weak. Part of the rows lack a size; the others show once, few, many or a class for expanded clones.

d_call: TRBD2
clone_size: many
v_call: TRBV13
j_call: TRBJ2-3
cdr3_aa: CASSSREGRADTQYF
cdr3_nt: TGTGCCAGCAGCTCTCGGGAGGGCCGCGCAGATACGCAGTATTTT

d_call: NA
clone_size: NA
v_call: TRBV6-1
j_call: TRBJ2-7
cdr3_aa: CASSGGPDRGREQYF
cdr3_nt: TGTGCCAGCAGTGGGGGACCCGATAGGGGACGCGAGCAGTACTTC

d_call: TRBD1
clone_size: few
v_call: TRBV19
j_call: TRBJ2-2
cdr3_aa: CASTGQGAGKLFF
cdr3_nt: TGTGCCAGTACCGGTCAGGGGGCGGGGAAACTGTTTTTT

d_call: NA
clone_size: NA
v_call: TRBV5-5
j_call: TRBJ2-2
cdr3_aa: CASHPEGMAGELFF
cdr3_nt: TGTGCCAGCCATCCCGAGGGGATGGCCGGGGAGCTGTTTTTT

d_call: NA
clone_size: NA
v_call: TRBV12-3/TRBV12-4
j_call: TRBJ2-7
cdr3_aa: CASCLAGETYEQYF
cdr3_nt: TGTGCCAGCTGTTTGGCAGGGGAAACCTACGAGCAGTACTTC

d_call: TRBD1
clone_size: many
v_call: TRBV30
j_call: TRBJ1-1
cdr3_aa: CAWGTGEGTEAFF
cdr3_nt: TGTGCCTGGGGGACAGGGGAGGGCACTGAAGCTTTCTTT

d_call: TRBD1
clone_size: many
v_call: TRBV6-1
j_call: TRBJ1-1
cdr3_aa: CASSDGGQMNTEAFF
cdr3_nt: TGTGCCAGCAGTGACGGGGGACAGATGAACACTGAAGCTTTCTTT

d_call: TRBD2
clone_size: many
v_call: TRBV4-3
j_call: TRBJ2-1
cdr3_aa: CASSQGTGTSGYNEQFF
cdr3_nt: TGCGCCAGCAGCCAAGGCACCGGGACTAGCGGGTACAATGAGCAGTTCTTC

d_call: NA
clone_size: few
v_call: TRBV20-1
j_call: TRBJ1-2
cdr3_aa: CSAEDGYTF
cdr3_nt: TGCAGTGCTGAGGATGGCTACACCTTC

d_call: TRBD1
clone_size: NA
v_call: TRBV4-3
j_call: TRBJ1-4
cdr3_aa: CASSQDRRDEKLFF
cdr3_nt: TGCGCCAGCAGCCAGGACAGGCGCGATGAAAAACTGTTTTTT

d_call: NA
clone_size: NA
v_call: TRBV11-2
j_call: TRBJ2-5
cdr3_aa: CASSLDPGSYQETQYF
cdr3_nt: TGTGCCAGCAGCTTAGACCCAGGCAGCTACCAAGAGACCCAGTACTTC

d_call: TRBD1
clone_size: NA
v_call: TRBV7-9
j_call: TRBJ2-2
cdr3_aa: CASSLALSGGDFHIGELFF
cdr3_nt: TGTGCCAGCAGCTTAGCCCTTTCAGGGGGCGATTTTCACATCGGGGAGCTGTTTTTT

d_call: NA
clone_size: many
v_call: TRBV20-1
j_call: TRBJ2-3
cdr3_aa: CSASHGRDTQYF
cdr3_nt: TGCAGTGCTTCCCACGGGCGAGATACGCAGTATTTT

d_call: TRBD1
clone_size: once
v_call: TRBV19
j_call: TRBJ1-5
cdr3_aa: CASSIEGDRGRQPQHF
cdr3_nt: TGTGCCAGTAGTATAGAGGGGGACAGGGGGAGGCAGCCCCAGCATTTT

d_call: TRBD1
clone_size: once
v_call: TRBV6-5
j_call: TRBJ1-1
cdr3_aa: CASSLDRDFTEAVF
cdr3_nt: TGTGCCAGCAGTTTAGACAGGGACTTCACTGAAGCCGTCTTT

d_call: NA
clone_size: NA
v_call: TRBV10-3
j_call: TRBJ1-5
cdr3_aa: CAISESQGKSNQPQHF
cdr3_nt: TGTGCCATCAGTGAGTCGCAGGGAAAAAGCAATCAGCCCCAGCATTTT

d_call: TRBD1
clone_size: many
v_call: TRBV29-1
j_call: TRBJ1-1
cdr3_aa: CSASGGISNTEAFF
cdr3_nt: TGCAGCGCCTCAGGGGGCATATCGAACACTGAAGCTTTCTTT

d_call: TRBD1
clone_size: many
v_call: TRBV5-6
j_call: TRBJ1-1
cdr3_aa: CASSFSMDRDNQAFF
cdr3_nt: TGTGCCAGCAGCTTCTCAATGGACAGGGATAATCAAGCTTTCTTT

d_call: TRBD2
clone_size: many
v_call: TRBV12-3/TRBV12-4
j_call: TRBJ2-7
cdr3_aa: CASSLDSSGNYEQYF
cdr3_nt: TGTGCCAGCAGTTTAGATTCTAGCGGGAACTACGAGCAGTACTTC

d_call: NA
clone_size: many
v_call: TRBV20-1
j_call: TRBJ2-2
cdr3_aa: CSARDGNTGELFF
cdr3_nt: TGCAGTGCTAGAGATGGGAACACCGGGGAGCTGTTTTTT

d_call: NA
clone_size: many
v_call: TRBV19
j_call: TRBJ1-1
cdr3_aa: CASSIGVGAGTEAFF
cdr3_nt: TGTGCCAGTAGTATAGGAGTGGGGGCTGGCACTGAAGCTTTCTTT

d_call: NA
clone_size: NA
v_call: TRBV2
j_call: TRBJ1-6
cdr3_aa: CASSPDTVAYNSPLHF
cdr3_nt: TGTGCCAGCAGCCCCGATACGGTTGCGTATAATTCGCCCCTCCACTTT

d_call: NA
clone_size: many
v_call: TRBV24-1
j_call: TRBJ2-1
cdr3_aa: CATSGGAGSYNEQFF
cdr3_nt: TGTGCCACCAGTGGAGGGGCGGGCTCCTACAATGAGCAGTTCTTC

d_call: NA
clone_size: many
v_call: TRBV11-1
j_call: TRBJ2-1
cdr3_aa: CASSLTEYNEQFF
cdr3_nt: TGTGCCAGCAGCTTAACCGAATACAATGAGCAGTTCTTC

d_call: TRBD1
clone_size: NA
v_call: TRBV5-4
j_call: TRBJ1-2
cdr3_aa: CASSPDRTLNYGYTF
cdr3_nt: TGTGCCAGCAGCCCGGACAGGACCTTAAACTATGGCTACACCTTC

d_call: NA
clone_size: many
v_call: TRBV30
j_call: TRBJ2-7
cdr3_aa: CAWSVGGGMYEQYF
cdr3_nt: TGTGCCTGGAGTGTAGGAGGGGGGATGTACGAGCAGTACTTC

d_call: NA
clone_size: many
v_call: TRBV28
j_call: TRBJ2-5
cdr3_aa: CASSSLRETQYF
cdr3_nt: TGTGCCAGCAGTTCGTTGAGAGAGACCCAGTACTTC

d_call: NA
clone_size: few
v_call: TRBV15
j_call: TRBJ1-1
cdr3_aa: CATSRDPPSEAFF
cdr3_nt: TGTGCCACCAGCAGAGATCCCCCCTCCGAAGCTTTCTTT

d_call: NA
clone_size: many
v_call: TRBV28
j_call: TRBJ2-1
cdr3_aa: CASSPGLSSYNEQFF
cdr3_nt: TGTGCCAGCAGCCCGGGACTTAGCTCCTACAATGAGCAGTTCTTC

d_call: NA
clone_size: many
v_call: TRBV13
j_call: TRBJ1-3
cdr3_aa: CASSLVPPGSAGNTIYF
cdr3_nt: TGTGCCAGCAGCTTAGTACCCCCAGGGAGCGCTGGAAACACCATATATTTT

d_call: TRBD2
clone_size: many
v_call: TRBV5-1
j_call: TRBJ2-5
cdr3_aa: CAASPDSGSWETQYF
cdr3_nt: TGCGCCGCTTCTCCGGACAGCGGGAGTTGGGAGACCCAGTACTTC

d_call: TRBD1
clone_size: NA
v_call: TRBV7-3
j_call: TRBJ1-4
cdr3_aa: CASSLQGAEEKLFF
cdr3_nt: TGTGCCAGCAGCTTACAGGGGGCTGAGGAAAAACTGTTTTTT

d_call: NA
clone_size: few
v_call: TRBV7-9
j_call: TRBJ2-5
cdr3_aa: CASSLEGVDSNQETQYF
cdr3_nt: TGTGCCAGCAGCTTAGAGGGGGTTGACTCTAACCAAGAGACCCAGTACTTC

d_call: TRBD1
clone_size: NA
v_call: TRBV5-1
j_call: TRBJ2-7
cdr3_aa: CASSSRTGIHYEQYF
cdr3_nt: TGCGCCAGCAGCTCGAGGACAGGGATTCACTACGAGCAGTACTTC

d_call: NA
clone_size: many
v_call: TRBV3-1
j_call: TRBJ1-5
cdr3_aa: CASSQGSGSNQPQHF
cdr3_nt: TGTGCCAGCAGCCAAGGATCAGGAAGCAATCAGCCCCAGCATTTT

d_call: TRBD1
clone_size: many
v_call: TRBV28
j_call: TRBJ2-1
cdr3_aa: CASGNLGQGSNEQFF
cdr3_nt: TGTGCCAGCGGGAACTTGGGACAGGGGTCCAATGAGCAGTTCTTC

d_call: NA
clone_size: NA
v_call: TRBV20-1
j_call: TRBJ2-1
cdr3_aa: CSASLAINLRDNEQFF
cdr3_nt: TGCAGTGCTAGTTTAGCGATAAATCTCAGGGACAATGAGCAGTTCTTC

d_call: NA
clone_size: few
v_call: TRBV27
j_call: TRBJ1-1
cdr3_aa: CASRYGGNTEAFF
cdr3_nt: TGTGCCAGCCGTTATGGGGGAAACACTGAAGCTTTCTTT

d_call: NA
clone_size: NA
v_call: TRBV6-1
j_call: TRBJ1-5
cdr3_aa: CASSEVGRRRVLPQHF
cdr3_nt: TGTGCCAGCAGTGAAGTCGGAAGGCGGCGAGTTTTGCCCCAGCATTTT